These 9 T cell receptor beta chains share one sample of origin, sequenced in a study of T cell repertoires in cytomegalovirus infection. TCRdb called the reads again in MiXCR, with one record for every CDR3 protein. Among roughly 230,000 distinct CDR3 sequences listed, approximately 24% were seen once. The sample consisted of CD8+ T cells from PBMCs. All receptors derive from a human donor in good health (CMV status not recorded). Some clones in this sample may be carry-over from other donors' samples.

This clonotype was detected a few times. This chain connects TRBV7-9 to TRBJ1-1; maybe TRBD1 (6 bases). The CDR3 totals 17 residues. Germline V gene lookup returns CDR1 SEHNR and CDR2 FQNEAQ (reference sequence). Trimming took 1 base from V and 3 from J, leaving 18 bases between them. The CDR3 spells CASSLVGGSGKDTEAFF. CDR3 DNA sequence: TGTGCCAGCAGCTTAGTAGGGGGGTCGGGAAAGGACACTGAAGCTTTCTTT.

This clonotype showed up just a few times. This chain links TRBV2 with TRBJ1-1, with D possibly being TRBD1 (5 bases). This CDR3 spans 13 amino acids. Germline lookup yields CDR1 SNHLY and CDR2 FYNNEI. Trimming pared 7 bases from V and 3 bases from J, leaving 12 bases between. CDR3 loop: CASIGGEYTEAFF. DNA of the CDR3: TGTGCCAGCATCGGGGGGGAGTACACTGAAGCTTTCTTT.

This clonotype was detected a few times. V and J are TRBV5-8 and TRBJ1-1, with D maybe TRBD1 (5 bases). There are 14 residues in the CDR3. The V gene lost 5 bases and the J gene lost 3 bases, with 14 bases spanning the gap. CDR1 is SGHTS, CDR2 YDEGEE, per germline. The CDR3 DNA reads as TGTGCCAGCAGACGCGACGGGGCAGACACTGAAGCTTTCTTT. It translates to CASRRDGADTEAFF.

This clonotype was found a few times. The genes are TRBV10-3 and TRBJ2-2; D remains ambiguous. The CDR3 covers 15 residues. CDR1 and CDR2 from the germline V gene are ENHRY and SYGVKD. Trimming removed 2 bases from V and 2 bases from J, with 9 bases in between. CDR3: CAISEELINTGELFF. CDR3 bases: TGTGCCATCAGTGAGGAGCTGATTAACACCGGGGAGCTGTTTTTT.

The chain has TRBV3-1 and TRBJ2-1, with 7 bases lining up with TRBD1. The CDR3 is 14 amino acids. Trimming took 0 bases from V and 5 from J; bases not matched to a gene: 1. Per the germline V gene, CDR1 is LGHDT and CDR2 is YNNKEL (reference sequence). CDR3 amino acids: CASSQDTGDNEQFF. The CDR3 nucleotides are TGTGCCAGCAGCCAAGATACAGGGGACAATGAGCAGTTCTTC.

The chain recombines TRBV7-9 with TRBJ2-5, with TRBD1 as a possible D gene (5 bases). V shed 1 base and J shed 5 bases, with 20 bases lying between them. The CDR3 spans 17 residues. From germline, CDR1 is SEHNR and CDR2 FQNEAQ (reference sequence). The CDR3 reads CASSLVGRVELRETQYF. Here the CDR3 DNA reads TGTGCCAGCAGCTTAGTCGGCAGGGTTGAATTACGGGAGACCCAGTACTTC.

Ten or more counts support this clonotype. The chain recombines TRBV7-6 with TRBJ1-1; D might be TRBD1 (5 bases). The germline V gene has CDR1 SGHVS and CDR2 FNYEAQ. This CDR3 is 12 amino acids long. Deletions cut 8 bases from V and 5 bases from J, with 12 bases between. CDR3 bases: TGTGCCAGCGGGGACGGAGGGACTGAAGCTTTCTTT. It is translated as CASGDGGTEAFF.

On this clonotype: Being one base from a much bigger clone, this may be a read error. The V call is TRBV7-2, the J call TRBJ2-3; possibly TRBD1 for D (6 bases). The CDR3 sequence is 13 residues long. V dropped 9 bases and J dropped 4 bases, with 14 bases sitting between them. Looked up from germline, CDR1 is SGHTA and CDR2 is FQGNSA. CDR3: CASERGRADTQYF. The DNA of the CDR3 is TGTGCCAGTGAAAGGGGGAGAGCAGATACGCAGTATTTT.

The sample holds many counts of this clonotype. This chain connects TRBV19 to TRBJ1-5; TRBD1 is a possible D gene (5 bases). Between the trimmed V and J ends, which lost 8 bases and 5 bases, there was a span of 13 bases. Germline V CDR1 and CDR2: LNHDA, SQIVND (reference sequence). The CDR3 runs 13 residues. The CDR3 loop reads CASGAGSYQPQHF. CDR3 bases: TGTGCCAGTGGGGCAGGATCTTATCAGCCCCAGCATTTT. The entire variable domain, with the rest obtained from reference TRBV19 and TRBJ1-5, is as follows: DGGITQSPKYLFRKEGQNVTLSCEQNLNHDAMYWYRQDPGQGLRLIYYSQIVNDFQKGDIAEGYSVSREKKESFPLTVTSAQKNPTAFYLCASGAGSYQPQHFGDGTRLSIL.